The sequence of this TCR beta chain was determined in a study of T cell responses to AZD1222 COVID-19 vaccine. On this clone: Antigen: not known. The sample carries other DNA sequences with the same CDR3.

Second-dose intervals of approximately 4 or approximately 12 weeks were pooled. The study's findings and limits: Most donors were white British and more were female, and clonal diversity was possibly underestimated.

The CDR3 has 15 residues. Trimming removed 2 bases at V and 0 bases at J, with 9 bases between. Germline CDR1 is SGDLS and CDR2 is YYNGEE. TCRdb's copy holds only in-frame clones and misses some; the assay was immunoSEQ multiplex PCR. The sample contains some 190,000 clones, roughly 91% of which appear only once. The source of this sequence is an adult who received the AZD1222 COVID-19 vaccine. The chain uses TRBV9 and TRBJ2-1; possibly TRBD2 for D (6 bases). The sequencing used peripheral blood, collected 28 days after the second AZD1222 dose. The CDR3 sequence is CASSVSGSSYNEQFF. The CDR3 bases are TGTGCCAGCAGCGTTAGCGGAAGCTCCTACAATGAGCAGTTCTTC. Combining the CDR3 with reference TRBV9 and TRBJ2-1 gives the whole variable domain DSGVTQTPKHLITATGQRVTLRCSPRSGDLSVYWYQQSLDQGLQFLIQYYNGEERAKGNILERFSAQQFPDLHSELNLSSLELGDSALYFCASSVSGSSYNEQFFGPGTRLTVL.